This is a list of T cell receptor beta chains from one sample in a study of cytomegalovirus exposure and HLA in healthy donors. The protocol was immunoSEQ multiplex PCR, while the TCRdb copy is restricted to in-frame clones and leaves out a portion. The table has approximately 140,000 clones, around 80% seen once. Sequencing used PBMCs. These receptors were obtained from a man aged 25 to 40 in good health and CMV-seronegative. CDR3s include the opening cysteine and the closing phenylalanine or tryptophan. Each record gives: clone size, D gene, J gene, V gene, CDR3 DNA, CDR3 protein. The D gene is left open where the match is weak. Clone size is shown for a subset of rows, as once, few, many or a class of expanded clone.

.	TRBD1	TRBJ1-1	TRBV7-9	TGTGCCAGCAGCTTAGCGCTAGGGACAGCTACTGAAGCTTTCTTT	CASSLALGTATEAFF
.	TRBD2	TRBJ2-7	TRBV9	TGTGCCAGCAGCGTAGGGCGGGAGTTCTCCTACGAGCAGTACTTC	CASSVGREFSYEQYF
.	TRBD2	TRBJ2-1	TRBV5-1	TGCGCCAGCAGCTCCGGGACTAGCGGGAATGAGCAGTTCTTC	CASSSGTSGNEQFF
.	.	TRBJ2-7	TRBV7-9	TGTGCCAGCAGCTCCTCTAGCGCTCGAATATACGAGCAGTACTTC	CASSSSSARIYEQYF
few	.	TRBJ2-7	TRBV28	TGTGCCAGCAGTCCCCCGCCCCCCCTAGCAGGCCGAATATCCGAGCAGTACTTC	CASSPPPPLAGRISEQYF
.	.	TRBJ1-5	TRBV28	TGTGCCAGCAGTGGAGAAGACTATAGCAATCAGCCCCAGCATTTT	CASSGEDYSNQPQHF
once	TRBD1	TRBJ1-2	TRBV5-1	TGCGCCAGCAGCTCCTCCCGGGACAGCTATGGCTACACCTTC	CASSSSRDSYGYTF
.	TRBD1	TRBJ2-5	TRBV5-1	TGCGCCAGCAGCGCCGGGACAGGGTTTTTCCAAGAGACCCAGTACTTC	CASSAGTGFFQETQYF
.	TRBD1	TRBJ1-6	TRBV7-2	TGTGCCAGCAGCTATCATGCACAGGGGGCAGATTCACCCCTCCACTTT	CASSYHAQGADSPLHF
few	.	TRBJ1-6	TRBV6-1	TGTGCCAGCAGTGAAGTAACTTCGCCCCTCCACTTT	CASSEVTSPLHF
.	TRBD1	TRBJ1-2	TRBV2	TGTGCCAGCAGTGAAGCCGACAGGGGGCCCGTCGGCTACACCTTC	CASSEADRGPVGYTF
.	.	TRBJ2-2	TRBV19	TGTGCCACCTCGGGACAGAACACCGGGGAGCTGTTTTTT	CATSGQNTGELFF
.	TRBD1	TRBJ1-2	TRBV20-1	TGCAGTGCCCACTCAGGGGGCGGCTACACCTTC	CSAHSGGGYTF
.	TRBD2	TRBJ2-3	TRBV18	TGTGCCAGCTCACTTGACGTAGCGGGAGCAACAGATACGCAGTATTTT	CASSLDVAGATDTQYF
.	TRBD1	TRBJ2-7	TRBV7-3	TGTGCCAGCAGCTCACTCGACAGGGGTCCCTACGAGCAGTACTTC	CASSSLDRGPYEQYF
once	TRBD2	TRBJ2-7	TRBV7-3	TGTGCCAGCAGCGTCGGGAGGGAGTACGAGCAGTACTTC	CASSVGREYEQYF
.	.	TRBJ1-2	TRBV12-5	TGTGCTAGTGGTTTGGTCCCCCATGATGGCTACACCTTC	CASGLVPHDGYTF
few	.	TRBJ1-1	TRBV2	TGTGCCAGCAGTGAAAGTCAGGCCACTGAAGCTTTCTTT	CASSESQATEAFF
.	TRBD2	TRBJ2-3	TRBV5-1	TGCGCCAGCAGCAATTTAGCGGGAGGCGAGCAGTATTTT	CASSNLAGGEQYF
.	.	TRBJ2-2	TRBV5-1	TGCGCCAGCAGCCGGGGATACACCGGGGAGCTGTTTTTT	CASSRGYTGELFF
.	.	TRBJ1-4	TRBV15	TGTGCCACCAGCCGTAACAGGGTAACTAATGAAAAACTGTTTTTT	CATSRNRVTNEKLFF
.	TRBD2	TRBJ2-5	TRBV6-1	TGTGCCGGCGCGGGGGGGCCTATTCAAGAGACCCAGTACTTC	CAGAGGPIQETQYF
.	.	TRBJ1-4	TRBV28	TGTGCCAGCAGTTCTAACAGGGAAAGGGTTGAAAAACTGTTTTTT	CASSSNRERVEKLFF
.	TRBD1	TRBJ1-2	TRBV30	TGTGCCGGATTACCCCGGGACAGGCTTAATGGCTACACCTTC	CAGLPRDRLNGYTF
once	.	TRBJ1-1	TRBV27	TGTGCCAGCAGTTTGTCATTGAACACTGAAGCTTTCTTT	CASSLSLNTEAFF
.	TRBD1	TRBJ2-1	TRBV28	TGTGCCAGCAGTTTTGCTCGAAGGGGGCAGGGGCGGAATGAGCAGTTCTTC	CASSFARRGQGRNEQFF
.	TRBD1	TRBJ2-3	TRBV7-6	TGTGCCAGCAGCCCGAGACAGGGGTTGAGCACAGATACGCAGTATTTT	CASSPRQGLSTDTQYF
.	.	TRBJ1-1	TRBV5-1	TGCGCCAGCAGTCGGGCAGGGGATAACACTGAAGCTTTCTTT	CASSRAGDNTEAFF
.	.	TRBJ2-1	TRBV7-9	TGTGCCAGCAGCTTAGCGCACCTAGATAACAATGAGCAGTTCTTC	CASSLAHLDNNEQFF
once	TRBD2	TRBJ2-3	TRBV9	TGTGCCAGCAGCGTAGGACTAGCGGGGGGCCCCGATACGCAGTATTTT	CASSVGLAGGPDTQYF
.	TRBD1	TRBJ1-5	TRBV11-2	TGTGCCAGCAGCCCAGACAGGGGGGGTCAGCCCCAGCATTTT	CASSPDRGGQPQHF
.	.	TRBJ1-2	TRBV2	TGTGCCAGCAGCTGGGGCACGTCTACTGGCTACACCTTC	CASSWGTSTGYTF
.	TRBD1	TRBJ2-1	TRBV27	TGTGCCAGCACGACAGGGGGCGCAAAAAATGAGCAGTTCTTC	CASTTGGAKNEQFF
.	.	TRBJ2-7	TRBV15	TGTGCCACCAGCACACTAAGGGCAGGGGGGTACGAGCAGTACTTC	CATSTLRAGGYEQYF
.	.	TRBJ2-1	TRBV19	TGTGCCAGTAGTTTCGGGAGCGAAGGTATCTCCTACAATGAGCAGTTCTTC	CASSFGSEGISYNEQFF
.	.	TRBJ2-5	TRBV19	TGTGCCAGTAGTATCTCCGGGGTTGTGGAGACCCAGTACTTC	CASSISGVVETQYF
many	.	TRBJ1-3	TRBV6-5	TGTGCCAGCAGTACAGGGGGAAACACCATATATTTT	CASSTGGNTIYF
.	.	TRBJ2-5	TRBV5-1	TGCGCCAGCAGCCCCGGCACAGGGGGGGGAGAGACCCAGTACTTC	CASSPGTGGGETQYF
.	.	TRBJ1-1	TRBV5-1	TGCGCCAGCAGCACCGTCGAGGGGAACACTGAAGCTTTCTTT	CASSTVEGNTEAFF
.	.	TRBJ2-6	TRBV2	TGTGCCAGCTACAGGGAGACTGGGGCCAACGTCCTGACTTTC	CASYRETGANVLTF
few	TRBD1	TRBJ1-4	TRBV28	TGTGCCAGCAGTGATGGGACAGACATTAATGAAAAACTGTTTTTT	CASSDGTDINEKLFF
.	TRBD2	TRBJ2-7	TRBV28	TGTGCCAGCAGTTTTTCCCTAGCGGGAGTGTCCCCTTCCTACGAGCAGTACTTC	CASSFSLAGVSPSYEQYF
.	.	TRBJ1-5	TRBV6-1	TGTGCCAGCAGTGTACTGATGACAGATCAGCCCCAGCATTTT	CASSVLMTDQPQHF
.	TRBD2	TRBJ2-2	TRBV12-5	TGTGCTAGTGGTCTGCCGGGACTAGCGGCGGTAAACACCGGGGAGCTGTTTTTT	CASGLPGLAAVNTGELFF
.	TRBD1	TRBJ1-5	TRBV4-1	TGCGCCAGCAGCCGTGACAGGGAAACCAATCAGCCCCAGCATTTT	CASSRDRETNQPQHF
once	.	TRBJ2-1	TRBV29-1	TGCAGCGTTGAAGATCGTGAGCAGTTCTTC	CSVEDREQFF
.	TRBD1	TRBJ1-5	TRBV15	TGTGCCACCAGTAGCATCGGGACAGATAGCAATCAGCCCCAGCATTTT	CATSSIGTDSNQPQHF
once	TRBD1	TRBJ1-1	TRBV11-2	TGTGCCAGCAGCCTTAGGGACAGGGGCGAAGCTTTCTTT	CASSLRDRGEAFF
.	.	TRBJ1-2	TRBV5-4	TGTGCCAGCAGCTTGGCAGGGTCTTCCTATGGCTACACCTTC	CASSLAGSSYGYTF
.	TRBD1	TRBJ2-7	TRBV5-3	TGTGCCACCCGGGACAGGGTTTACGAGCAGTACTTC	CATRDRVYEQYF
.	TRBD1	TRBJ1-6	TRBV27	TGTGCCAGCAGTTACCTGGGGACAGGGTCTGGCAATGGTCCACCCCTCCACTTT	CASSYLGTGSGNGPPLHF
once	TRBD2	TRBJ2-5	TRBV15	TGTGCCACCAGCAGAGGCGGACTTTCGGGAGGGGAGACCCAGTACTTC	CATSRGGLSGGETQYF
.	TRBD2	TRBJ2-1	TRBV27	TGTGCCAGCAGAGCTAGCGGTGATAGCTCCTACAATGAGCAGTTCTTC	CASRASGDSSYNEQFF
.	TRBD1	TRBJ1-5	TRBV28	TGTGCCAGCAGGGGGGGACAGGGGGGTCAGCCCCAGCATTTT	CASRGGQGGQPQHF
.	TRBD1	TRBJ2-7	TRBV7-7	TGTGCTAGCAGCTCCGGGACAGGCTACGAGCAGTACTTC	CASSSGTGYEQYF